This TCR beta chain was profiled in a study of identical twins. Study observations and caveats: Insertions were fewer in abundant cord blood beta clonotypes, whereas memory repertoires showed none of this pattern. Invariant MAIT and iNKT cells could partly confound zero-insertion analyses.

The CDR3 is made up of 15 amino acids. V lost 4 bases and J 4 bases, leaving 20 bases between the germline ends. Germline CDR1 DFQATT, CDR2 SNEGSKA (reference sequence). Template switching (which added a universal primer site) was used, and cDNA carried unique molecular identifiers. TCRdb fed the 5' RACE reads into MiXCR, producing one record per CDR3 protein. The sample consists of under 500,000 distinct CDR3 sequences, roughly 13% of them appearing once. Points on this clonotype: Its antigen is not known.

This same sample was also taken into another study, of yellow fever vaccine responses in identical twins.

The sequence came from a woman aged 18 to 35 in good health. The genes are TRBV20-1 and TRBJ2-7; no definite D call. Sequencing was done on a sample of CD4+ T cells sorted from blood. CDR3 nucleotide sequence: TGCAGTGCTACACCCTTTGACCGGGCTGTTTACGAGCAGTACTTC. This translates into CSATPFDRAVYEQYF.